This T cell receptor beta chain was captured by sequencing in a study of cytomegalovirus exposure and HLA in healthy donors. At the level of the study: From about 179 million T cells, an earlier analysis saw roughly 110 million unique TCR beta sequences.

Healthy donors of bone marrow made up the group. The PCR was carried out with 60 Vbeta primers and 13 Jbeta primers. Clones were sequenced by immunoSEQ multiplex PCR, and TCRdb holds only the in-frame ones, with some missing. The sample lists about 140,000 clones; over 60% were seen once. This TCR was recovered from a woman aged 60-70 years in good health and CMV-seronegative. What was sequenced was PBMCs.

The CDR3: CASSSPPTPKYF. The CDR3 bases are TGTGCCAGCAGTTCCCCCCCTACCCCAAAGTACTTC. The rearrangement links TRBV28 to TRBJ2-7; D gene uncertain. The length of the CDR3 is 12 residues. The V end was cut by 4 bases, the J end by 11 bases, with 15 bases between. Germline V gene lookup returns CDR1 MDHEN and CDR2 SYDVKM.